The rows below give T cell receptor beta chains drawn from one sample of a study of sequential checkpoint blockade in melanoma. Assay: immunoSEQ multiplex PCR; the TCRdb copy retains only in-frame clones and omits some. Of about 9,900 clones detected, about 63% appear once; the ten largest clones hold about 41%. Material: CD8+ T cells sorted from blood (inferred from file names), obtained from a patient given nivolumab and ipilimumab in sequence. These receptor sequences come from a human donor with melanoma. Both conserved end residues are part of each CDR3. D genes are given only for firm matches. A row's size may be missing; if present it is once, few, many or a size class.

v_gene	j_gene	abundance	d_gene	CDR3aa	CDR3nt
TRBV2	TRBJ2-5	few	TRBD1	CASRDSPGTQYF	TGTGCCAGCCGGGACAGCCCGGGGACCCAGTACTTC
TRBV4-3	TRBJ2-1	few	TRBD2	CASSQDRTSGGGEQFF	TGCGCCAGCAGCCAAGATAGGACTAGCGGGGGCGGGGAGCAGTTCTTC
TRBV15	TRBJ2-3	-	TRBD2	CATSSGAGGSTDTQYF	TGTGCCACCAGCAGCGGAGCGGGGGGGAGCACAGATACGCAGTATTTT
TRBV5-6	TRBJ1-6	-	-	CASSFSGQGADSYNSPLHF	TGTGCCAGCAGCTTTAGTGGGCAGGGTGCTGACTCCTATAATTCACCCCTCCACTTT
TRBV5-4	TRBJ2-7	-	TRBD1	CASSGRDSSYEQYF	TGTGCCAGCAGCGGTCGGGACAGCTCCTACGAGCAGTACTTC
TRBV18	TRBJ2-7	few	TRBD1	CASSPDRGPYEQYF	TGTGCCAGCTCACCGGACAGGGGGCCCTACGAGCAGTACTTC
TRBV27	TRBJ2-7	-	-	CASRPQGTEQYF	TGTGCCAGCAGACCCCAGGGTACCGAGCAGTACTTC
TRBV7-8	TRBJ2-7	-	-	CASSLGDTPYEQYF	TGTGCCAGCAGCTTAGGGGACACCCCCTACGAGCAGTACTTC
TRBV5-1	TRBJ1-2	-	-	CASSLDRANYGYTF	TGCGCCAGCAGCTTGGACAGGGCTAACTATGGCTACACCTTC
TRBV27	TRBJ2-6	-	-	CASSSLGSSGANVLTF	TGTGCCAGCAGTTCCCTCGGGAGCTCTGGGGCCAACGTCCTGACTTTC
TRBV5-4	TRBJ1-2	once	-	CASSLSGSDYGYTF	TGTGCCAGCAGCTTAAGCGGGTCCGACTATGGCTACACCTTC
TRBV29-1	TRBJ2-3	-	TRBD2	CSVGSGEADTQYF	TGCAGCGTTGGGAGCGGGGAGGCAGATACGCAGTATTTT
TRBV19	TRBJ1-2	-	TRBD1	CASRPTGGANGYTF	TGTGCCAGTAGACCTACAGGGGGCGCAAATGGCTACACCTTC